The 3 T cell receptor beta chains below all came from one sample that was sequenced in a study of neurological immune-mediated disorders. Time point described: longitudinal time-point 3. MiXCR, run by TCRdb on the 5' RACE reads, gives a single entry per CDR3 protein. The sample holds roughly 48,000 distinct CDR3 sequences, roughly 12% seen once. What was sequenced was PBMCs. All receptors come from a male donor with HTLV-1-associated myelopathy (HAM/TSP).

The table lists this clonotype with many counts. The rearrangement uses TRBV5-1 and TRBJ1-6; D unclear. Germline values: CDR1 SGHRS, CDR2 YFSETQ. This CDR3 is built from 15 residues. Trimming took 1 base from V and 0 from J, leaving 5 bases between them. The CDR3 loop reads CASSLMDSYNSPLHF. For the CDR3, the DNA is TGCGCCAGCAGCTTGATGGACTCCTATAATTCACCCCTCCACTTT.

The CDR3 sequence is CSARDPLAGGEQYF. The DNA for the CDR3 is TGCAGTGCTAGAGATCCCCTAGCGGGGGGGGAGCAGTACTTC. J is TRBJ2-7 and V is TRBV20-1; 12 nucleotides align to TRBD2. CDR3 length equals 14 residues. Germline V CDR1 and CDR2: DFQATT, SNEGSKA (reference sequence). Trimming cost V 0 bases and J 7 bases; bases outside gene matches: 4.

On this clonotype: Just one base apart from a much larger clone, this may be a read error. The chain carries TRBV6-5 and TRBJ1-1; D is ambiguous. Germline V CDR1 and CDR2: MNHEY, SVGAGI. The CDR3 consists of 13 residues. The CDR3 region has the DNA TGTGCCAGCAGTTTTAGGGATATCACTGAAGATTTCTTT. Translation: CASSFRDITEDFF.